Sequencing of this T cell receptor beta chain was carried out in a study of cytomegalovirus exposure and HLA in healthy donors. Germline values: CDR1 SNHLY, CDR2 FYNNEI. This CDR3 is 13 amino acids long. V lost 6 bases to trimming and J lost 2 bases, with 10 bases between them. Study results and limitations: A few chains tied to CMV proved CMV antigen-specific in vitro.

Regarding this clone: The target antigen is unknown. The sample has other DNA sequences that encode this CDR3 too.

Profiled with immunoSEQ multiplex PCR; TCRdb holds only in-frame clones, not every one. The sample includes about 160,000 clones, approximately 96% of them seen just once. This receptor was obtained from a woman aged 18-29 years in good health and CMV-seronegative. The chain is built from TRBV2 and TRBJ1-1; a weak D match, TRBD1 (6 bases). Sequencing was done on a sample of PBMCs. The CDR3 sequence is CASRKTGNTEAFF. CDR3 DNA sequence: TGTGCCAGCAGGAAGACAGGAAACACTGAAGCTTTCTTT.